This T cell receptor (beta chain) emerged from a study of post-analysis software for immune sequencing data. TCR beta cDNA libraries had unique molecular identifiers. Once roughly 0.85 to 11 million T cells were used, hundreds of thousands of cDNA molecules resulted. TCRdb reanalysed the PCR reads using MiXCR and keeps one entry per CDR3 protein. The sample shows some 690,000 distinct CDR3 sequences, approximately 30% of them seen only once. This clonotype was picked up a small number of times. The receptor was derived from a girl aged 10-17 years with multiple sclerosis. Sequences were obtained from blood.

CDR3 DNA: TGTGCCAGCAGCCGGGGACAAAACAATCAGCCCCAGCATTTT. Encoded protein: CASSRGQNNQPQHF. The chain has TRBV6-5 and TRBJ1-5; TRBD1 is a possible D gene (6 bases). Germline V gives CDR1 MNHEY, CDR2 SVGAGI. The CDR3 runs to 14 residues. The V gene lost 6 bases and the J gene lost 3 bases, with 12 bases spanning the gap.